This T cell receptor (beta chain) was observed in a study of tumor-infiltrating lymphocytes in primary liver carcinoma. From about 490 ng of total RNA, TCR beta-specific cDNA was reverse-transcribed using a constant-region primer. Three nested multiplex PCR rounds of slightly modified ARM-PCR generated TCR beta libraries. With TRBV1-TRBV30 forward primers and a C-beta reverse primer, the first two PCR rounds were run for approximately 10 cycles each. A single record per CDR3 protein comes from TCRdb applying MiXCR to the multiplex PCR reads. The sample comprises approximately 73,000 distinct CDR3 sequences, 70% to 80% of which are singletons, and about 13% rests with the top ten. Study-level points and caveats: Among the pair types, tumor region pairs showed more overlap than tumor-adjacent and tumor-blood pairs.

The germline CDR1 and CDR2 sequences are SGHDN and FVKESK. V lost 2 bases, J lost 2 bases, and 9 bases lay in between. This CDR3 is built from 15 residues. Co-extraction of both nucleic acids (RNA and DNA) used about 17-33 mg of unsorted bulk tissue. Patients had chronic HBV infection and were treatment-naive. Tumor regions sampled: superior, inferior, left, right poles, and centre. Viable tumor cells exceeded 85% in all tumor samples. This clonotype has a count of ten or more. Its antigen is undetermined. The source of this sequence is a woman aged 60-75 years with primary liver carcinoma and hepatitis B virus infection. The gene calls are TRBV14 and TRBJ1-4; no firm D call. The sample was liver tumor tissue from sampling region 4. Noted subset: tumor region T4, right-lateral pole. The chain's CDR3 is CASSQLGKTNEKLFF. The CDR3 nucleotides are TGTGCCAGCAGCCAACTAGGAAAGACTAATGAAAAACTGTTTTTT.